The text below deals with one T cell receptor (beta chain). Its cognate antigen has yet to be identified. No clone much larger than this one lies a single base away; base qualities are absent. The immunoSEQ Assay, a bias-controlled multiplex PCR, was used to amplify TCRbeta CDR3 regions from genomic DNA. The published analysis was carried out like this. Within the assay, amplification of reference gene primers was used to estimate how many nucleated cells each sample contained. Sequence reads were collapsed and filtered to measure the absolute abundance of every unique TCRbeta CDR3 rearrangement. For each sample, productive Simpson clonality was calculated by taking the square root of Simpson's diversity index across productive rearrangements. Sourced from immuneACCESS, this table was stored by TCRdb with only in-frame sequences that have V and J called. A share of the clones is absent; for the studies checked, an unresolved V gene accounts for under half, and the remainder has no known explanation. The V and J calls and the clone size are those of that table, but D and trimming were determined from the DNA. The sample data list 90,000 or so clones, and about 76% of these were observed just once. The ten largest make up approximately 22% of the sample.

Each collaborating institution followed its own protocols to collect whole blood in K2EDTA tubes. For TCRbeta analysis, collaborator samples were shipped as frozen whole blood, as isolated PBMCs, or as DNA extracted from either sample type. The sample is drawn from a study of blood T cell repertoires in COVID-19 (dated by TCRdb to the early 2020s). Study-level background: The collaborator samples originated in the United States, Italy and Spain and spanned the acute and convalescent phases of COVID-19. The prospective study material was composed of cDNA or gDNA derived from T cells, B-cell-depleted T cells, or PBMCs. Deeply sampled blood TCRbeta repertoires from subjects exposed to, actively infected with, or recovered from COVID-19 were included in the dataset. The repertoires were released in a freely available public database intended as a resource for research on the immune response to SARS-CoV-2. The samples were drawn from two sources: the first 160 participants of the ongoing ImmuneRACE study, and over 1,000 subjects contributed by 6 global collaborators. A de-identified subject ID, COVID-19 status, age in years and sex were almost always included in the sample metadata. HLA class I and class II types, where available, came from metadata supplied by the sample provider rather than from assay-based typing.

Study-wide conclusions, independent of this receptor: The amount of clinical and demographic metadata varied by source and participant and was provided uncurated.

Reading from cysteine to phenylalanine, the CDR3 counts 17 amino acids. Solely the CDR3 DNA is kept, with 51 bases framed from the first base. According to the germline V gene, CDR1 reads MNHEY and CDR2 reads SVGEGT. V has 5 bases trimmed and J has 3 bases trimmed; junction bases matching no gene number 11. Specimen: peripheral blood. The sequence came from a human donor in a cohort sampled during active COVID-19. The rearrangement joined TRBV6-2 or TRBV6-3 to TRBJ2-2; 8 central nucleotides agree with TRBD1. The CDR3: CASSPLRQGLYTGELFF. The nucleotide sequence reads TGTGCCAGCAGTCCCCTAAGACAGGGGCTATACACCGGGGAGCTGTTTTTT.